The 20 T cell receptor beta chains below all came from one sample that was sequenced in a study of tumor-infiltrating lymphocytes in primary liver carcinoma. A constant-region primer primed TCR beta cDNA synthesis from roughly 500 ng of total RNA. Three rounds of nested multiplex PCR with slightly modified ARM-PCR produced TCR beta libraries. The opening two PCR rounds, approximately 10 cycles each, paired TRBV1-TRBV30 forward primers with a C-beta reverse primer. TCRdb itself ran the multiplex PCR reads through MiXCR, one entry per CDR3 protein. In the table there are approximately 310,000 distinct CDR3 sequences, about 62% of which are singletons. Unsorted whole blood supplied the RNA, and germline DNA was extracted too. The sample consisted of peripheral blood. Every receptor here comes from a man between 35 and 55 years old with primary liver carcinoma and hepatitis B virus infection.

The V call is TRBV25-1, the J call TRBJ2-4; either TRBD1 or TRBD2 may fit D (6 bases each). The CDR3 has 16 residues. Germline-derived CDR1 and CDR2 are MGHDK and SYGVNS. V shed 2 bases and J shed 0 bases, with 11 bases lying between them. The DNA of the CDR3 is TGTGCCAGCAGTGAACAGGGGACTCTAGCCAAAAACATTCAGTACTTC. The encoded protein is CASSEQGTLAKNIQYF. The entire variable domain, with the rest obtained from reference TRBV25-1 and TRBJ2-4, is as follows: EADIYQTPRYLVIGTGKKITLECSQTMGHDKMYWYQQDPGMELHLIHYSYGVNSTEKGDLSSESTVSRIRTEHFPLTLESARPSHTSQYLCASSEQGTLAKNIQYFGAGTRLSVL.

This clonotype was seen a single time. A much larger clone lies a single base off, so this may be a read error. The chain has TRBV6-2 or TRBV6-3 and TRBJ2-2; D is possibly TRBD2 (6 bases). From germline, CDR1 is MNHEY and CDR2 SVGEGT. The CDR3 runs 14 residues. For the CDR3, the DNA is TGTGCCAGCAGTCTAGCGCCGAACACCGGGGAGCTGGTTTTT. Its translation is CASSLAPNTGELVF.

This clonotype has ten or more counts. The rearrangement joins TRBV6-5 to TRBJ2-2; D is ambiguous. Trimming removed 2 bases from V and 0 bases from J, with 10 bases in between. Germline-derived CDR1 and CDR2 are MNHEY and SVGAGI. The CDR3 is 16 residues long. The CDR3 DNA is TGTGCCAGCAGTTACAACACGCCGACGAACACCGGGGAGCTGTTTTTT. Translation: CASSYNTPTNTGELFF.

The chain uses TRBV23-1 and TRBJ2-7; D unclear. TRBV23-1 is an open reading frame whose function is uncertain. Trimming took off 8 bases at V and 1 base at J, with 24 bases between the two ends. The CDR3 spans 17 residues. Here the CDR3 reads CASGPCYDPGLSYEQYF. The CDR3 bases are TGCGCCAGCGGCCCATGTTACGATCCGGGTCTATCCTACGAGCAGTACTTC.

This clonotype was seen more than once but under ten times. CDR3 amino acids: CASSLSVNRVAFF. CDR3 in DNA: TGTGCCAGCAGTTTGTCCGTCAACAGGGTTGCTTTCTTT. The gene calls are TRBV28 and TRBJ1-1; possible D gene TRBD1, 6 bases. The CDR3 is 13 residues long. CDR1 and CDR2 (germline): MDHEN, SYDVKM. V lost 3 bases and J 11 bases, leaving 16 bases between the germline ends.

This clonotype has at least ten counts. This sequence joins TRBV29-1 and TRBJ2-1, with 9 bases identical to TRBD1. The CDR3 contains 14 residues. V lost 3 bases and J lost 7; bases outside the gene matches: 7. Looked up from germline, CDR1 is SQVTM and CDR2 is ANQGSEA. As DNA, the CDR3 is TGCAGCGTTGATGGGGGACAGGGTAAAAATGAGCAGTTCTTC. Amino acid sequence: CSVDGGQGKNEQFF.

This clonotype was counted ten times or more. The chain joins TRBV6-2 or TRBV6-3 to TRBJ2-2; 9 positions match TRBD1. Losses at the gene ends were 2 bases for V and 6 bases for J; bases not matched to a gene: 4. The length of the CDR3 is 15 residues. Germline CDR1 and CDR2: MNHEY and SVGEGT. DNA for the CDR3: TGTGCCAGCAGTTACGGGACAGGGTTTTCCGGGGAGCTGTTTTTT. It yields the protein CASSYGTGFSGELFF.

Turning to this clonotype: This may be a read error, as it is one base from a much larger clone. The chain couples TRBV6-1 to TRBJ2-3; D gene ambiguous. The CDR3 runs to 12 residues. The germline CDR1 and CDR2 sequences are MNHNS and SASEGT. The CDR3: CASSGSTDTRYF. DNA for the CDR3: TGTGCCAGCAGCGGTAGCACAGATACGCGGTATTTT.

This clonotype was seen at least ten times. The gene calls are TRBV6-2 or TRBV6-3 and TRBJ2-5; D remains ambiguous. The CDR3 totals 13 residues. Germline V gene data show CDR1 as MNHEY and CDR2 as SVGEGT. V gave up 2 bases and J gave up 2 bases, with 6 bases separating them. As DNA, the CDR3 is TGTGCCAGCAGTTACCCACAGCAAGAGACCCAGTACTTC. It codes for CASSYPQQETQYF.

On this clonotype: A much larger clone lies one base from this, so it may be a read error. J is TRBJ2-3 and V is TRBV12-3 or TRBV12-4, with TRBD1 identical over 8 bases. Trimming took 10 bases from V and 7 from J; bases not matched to a gene: 10. There are 13 residues in the CDR3. The CDR3 nucleotides read TGTGCCACAACTTTGGACAGGGCACATACGCAGTATTTT. This translates into CATTLDRAHTQYF.

With respect to this clonotype: At one of its ends the junction is not consistent with the germline gene, which may arise from a read error. V usage is TRBV30 and J usage is TRBJ1-1, with D possibly being TRBD1 (5 bases). Per germline, CDR1 GTSNPN and CDR2 SVGIG (reference sequence). The CDR3 sequence is 11 residues long. The CDR3 nucleotides read TGTGCCTGGACAGGAGGGACTGAAGCTTCCTTT. Its translation is CAWTGGTEASF.

In the case of this clonotype: A clone one base away is much larger, so this may be a read error. The chain recombines TRBV29-1 with TRBJ1-2; 10 positions match TRBD1. CDR1 is SQVTM, CDR2 ANQGSEA, per germline. CDR3 length equals 16 residues. The J segment lost 4 bases and the V segment lost 1 base, leaving 9 bases of the junction unmatched. As DNA, the CDR3 is TGCAGCGTTGAAGCGACAGGGGGCGATGCTAGCTATGGCTACACCTTC. Protein sequence: CSVEATGGDASYGYTF.

This clonotype was detected only once. A much larger clone sits a single nucleotide away, making a read error possible. The V gene is TRBV11-2, the J gene TRBJ2-1; tentatively, D is TRBD2 (5 bases). V lost 8 bases, J lost 5 bases, and 22 bases lay in between. CDR1 is SGHAT and CDR2 is FQNNGV in the germline V gene. The CDR3 consists of 16 residues. In nucleotides, the CDR3 is TGTGCCAGCGGGTCTTCTAGGAGCGGAGGTAACAATGAGCAGTTCTTC. Its translation is CASGSSRSGGNNEQFF.

There are a few counts of this clonotype. The chain combines TRBV11-2 with TRBJ2-2; no clear D gene. The CDR3 spans 15 residues. Trimming shortened V by 1 base and J by 1 base, and 7 bases separated the two germline ends. Germline CDR1 is SGHAT and CDR2 is FQNNGV. This CDR3 is CASSLVVGNTGELFF. The CDR3 nucleotides read TGTGCCAGCAGCTTAGTGGTAGGGAACACCGGGGAGCTGTTTTTT.

The chain carries TRBV6-2 or TRBV6-3 and TRBJ2-7; 9 positions agree with TRBD2. The CDR3 has 15 amino acids. The germline CDR1 and CDR2 sequences are MNHEY and SVGEGT. The ends lost 7 bases at V and 13 bases at J; junction bases unmatched: 20. Here the CDR3 reads CASIENSGSLETQYF. CDR3 bases: TGTGCCAGCATCGAGAATAGCGGGAGTTTGGAGACCCAATACTTC.

The sample holds a few counts of this clonotype. J is TRBJ1-5 and V is TRBV12-3 or TRBV12-4, with D tentatively TRBD1 (5 bases). There are 15 residues in the CDR3. The ends were cut back, 1 base at V and 6 bases at J, with 13 bases in the middle. The CDR3, as DNA: TGTGCCAGCAGTTTAGGGGTGGGGGTTGGTCAGCCCCAGCATTTT. Protein product: CASSLGVGVGQPQHF.

As for this clonotype: The junction and the germline gene differ at one end; a read error may be behind it. The rearrangement links TRBV14 to TRBJ1-3; the D is unclear. Germline V gene lookup returns CDR1 SGHDN and CDR2 FVKESK. The CDR3 sequence is 14 residues long. CDR3 coding DNA: TGTACCAGCAGCCCCCACAGAGCCGGAAACACCATATATTTT. Translation: CTSSPHRAGNTIYF.

About this clonotype: A much larger clone differs by one base, so this may be a read error. The rearrangement uses TRBV10-3 and TRBJ2-7; TRBD2 matches 8 bases. The CDR3 runs 16 residues. CDR1 is ENHRY, CDR2 SYGVKD, per germline. After removal of 7 bases from V and 5 bases from J, the junction contained 16 bases not matched to a gene. CDR3 in amino acids: CAIMGPAGAGANEQYF. CDR3 coding DNA: TGTGCCATCATGGGCCCAGCGGGAGCAGGGGCGAACGAGCAGTACTTC.

This clonotype appeared once. With a much larger clone just one base away, this may be a read error. The chain links TRBV12-3 or TRBV12-4 to TRBJ2-7; D possibly matches TRBD1 or TRBD2 (5 bases each). The CDR3 contains 14 residues. Trimming removed 6 bases from V and 7 bases from J, with 19 bases in between. Here the CDR3 DNA reads TGTGCCAGCAGGCCCCGACACGGGGCAAGTGAGCAGTACTTC. It codes for CASRPRHGASEQYF.

Regarding this clonotype: A read error may explain this, as a much larger clone is one base away. The rearrangement links TRBV12-3 or TRBV12-4 to TRBJ2-2, with a tentative D call TRBD2 (5 bases). The CDR3 is 12 residues long. V lost 8 bases and J 6 bases, leaving 10 bases between the germline ends. CDR3 protein: CASGTRSGELFF. CDR3 in DNA: TGTGCCAGCGGCACTAGGTCCGGGGAGCTGTTTTTT.